This T cell receptor (beta chain) was sequenced during a study of tumor-infiltrating lymphocytes in primary liver carcinoma. Study-wide context: There were tumors of stage T1-T3 N0M0, each 4.2 to 10 cm across. General study results and limits: Whereas tumor region pairs overlapped more, tumor-adjacent and tumor-blood pairs overlapped less.

A remark on this clonotype: Its antigen is undetermined. The junction departs from germline at one end; a sequencing error may be responsible.

RNA isolated from unsorted whole blood supplied the blood RNA, with germline DNA also extracted. Germline V gene data show CDR1 as MNHEY and CDR2 as SVGAGI. The CDR3 consists of 15 residues. Starting material of about 0.45 ug total RNA yielded TCR beta cDNA via a constant-region primer. Libraries of TCR beta came from three nested multiplex PCR rounds with slightly modified ARM-PCR. In the first two PCR rounds, TRBV1-TRBV30 forward primers were paired with a C-beta reverse primer, and each round lasted roughly 10 cycles. TCRdb re-derived calls from the multiplex PCR reads in MiXCR, one entry per CDR3 protein. The sample has about 200,000 distinct CDR3 sequences, about 61% seen once.

The chain recombines TRBV6-5 with TRBJ2-4; D is undetermined. The sequence derives from a woman aged 60-75 years with primary liver carcinoma and hepatitis B virus infection. The sample taken for sequencing was peripheral blood. The CDR3 region has the DNA TGTGCCAGCAGTTACGCGGCAGGAAGCAAAAACCTTCAGTACTTC. It encodes CASSYAAGSKNLQYF.